A selection of T cell receptor beta chains follows, all from one sample in a study of cytomegalovirus exposure and HLA in healthy donors. Clones were read by immunoSEQ multiplex PCR, and TCRdb kept only the in-frame ones, dropping some. The sample has around 99,000 clones; around 77% are singletons. Sample: PBMCs. These receptor sequences come from a man aged 35 to 55 in good health and CMV-seronegative. Both conserved end residues are part of each CDR3. The D gene is left open where the match is weak. Only some rows state a clone size, as once, few, many or a class for expanded clones.

V: TRBV5-1
J: TRBJ2-7
D: -
size: few
CDR3: CASRGGPYEQYF
DNA: TGCGCCAGCAGGGGGGGGCCCTACGAGCAGTACTTC

V: TRBV21-1
J: TRBJ2-7
D: -
size: -
CDR3: CASSKKRWGVRYEQYF
DNA: TGTGCCAGCAGCAAAAAACGATGGGGGGTTCGCTACGAGCAGTACTTC

V: TRBV5-1
J: TRBJ1-1
D: -
size: -
CDR3: CASSLTLSTEAFF
DNA: TGCGCCAGCAGCTTAACGTTGAGCACTGAAGCTTTCTTT

V: TRBV5-4
J: TRBJ2-3
D: -
size: -
CDR3: CASSLDLARSTDTQYF
DNA: TGTGCCAGCAGCTTGGACCTAGCGCGTTCCACAGATACGCAGTATTTT

V: TRBV28
J: TRBJ1-2
D: TRBD1
size: -
CDR3: CASRDRGDPNYGYTF
DNA: TGTGCCAGCAGGGACAGGGGAGATCCTAACTATGGCTACACCTTC

V: TRBV20-1
J: TRBJ2-7
D: -
size: -
CDR3: CSARVPGEQYF
DNA: TGCAGTGCTAGAGTTCCAGGTGAGCAGTACTTC

V: TRBV15
J: TRBJ1-1
D: TRBD1
size: -
CDR3: CATSILTGGDTEAFF
DNA: TGTGCCACCAGCATCTTGACAGGGGGAGACACTGAAGCTTTCTTT

V: TRBV5-4
J: TRBJ2-3
D: TRBD2
size: -
CDR3: CASSSRLAGNADTQYF
DNA: TGTGCCAGCAGCTCTCGACTAGCGGGGAACGCAGATACGCAGTATTTT

V: TRBV28
J: TRBJ2-4
D: TRBD2
size: -
CDR3: CASSWSGIQNIQYF
DNA: TGTGCCAGCAGCTGGAGCGGGATTCAAAACATTCAGTACTTC

V: TRBV28
J: TRBJ1-6
D: TRBD1
size: -
CDR3: CASGTGTGVSPLHF
DNA: TGTGCCAGCGGAACCGGGACAGGGGTTTCACCCCTCCACTTT

V: TRBV29-1
J: TRBJ1-2
D: -
size: -
CDR3: CSVGPLWRGPNYGYTF
DNA: TGCAGCGTTGGACCCCTTTGGAGGGGCCCCAACTATGGCTACACCTTC

V: TRBV5-6
J: TRBJ1-4
D: -
size: -
CDR3: CASSLSRNEKLFF
DNA: TGTGCCAGCAGCTTGTCGAGGAATGAAAAACTGTTTTTT

V: TRBV14
J: TRBJ1-1
D: -
size: -
CDR3: CASSQIRGSPTEAFF
DNA: TGTGCCAGCAGCCAAATCCGCGGCAGCCCCACTGAAGCTTTCTTT

V: TRBV5-1
J: TRBJ1-1
D: -
size: once
CDR3: CASSPSTDNTEAFF
DNA: TGCGCCAGCAGCCCCTCGACAGACAACACTGAAGCTTTCTTT

V: TRBV6-1
J: TRBJ1-5
D: -
size: -
CDR3: CASSEGRTSNQPQHF
DNA: TGTGCCAGCAGTGAAGGCAGGACAAGCAATCAGCCCCAGCATTTT

V: TRBV28
J: TRBJ2-3
D: -
size: -
CDR3: CASWAPTDTQYF
DNA: TGTGCCAGCTGGGCCCCCACAGATACGCAGTATTTT

V: TRBV6-5
J: TRBJ1-1
D: -
size: -
CDR3: CASSDYMNTEAFF
DNA: TGTGCCAGCAGCGATTACATGAACACTGAAGCTTTCTTT

V: TRBV6-1
J: TRBJ1-4
D: -
size: -
CDR3: CASSDGPGGEKLFF
DNA: TGTGCCAGCAGTGATGGACCGGGGGGTGAAAAACTGTTTTTT

V: TRBV7-9
J: TRBJ2-3
D: -
size: -
CDR3: CASSPRGLGTDTQYF
DNA: TGTGCCAGCAGTCCCCGGGGATTAGGCACAGATACGCAGTATTTT

V: TRBV28
J: TRBJ2-3
D: TRBD2
size: -
CDR3: CASSYLTSGHRTQYF
DNA: TGTGCCAGCAGCTACCTAACTAGCGGGCACCGTACGCAGTATTTT

V: TRBV11-2
J: TRBJ1-4
D: -
size: -
CDR3: CASSGSSRGVGKLFF
DNA: TGTGCCAGCAGCGGATCCTCACGGGGGGTTGGAAAACTGTTTTTT

V: TRBV6-6
J: TRBJ1-5
D: -
size: -
CDR3: CASSSVPGNNQPQHF
DNA: TGTGCCAGCAGTTCCGTACCGGGAAACAATCAGCCCCAGCATTTT

V: TRBV27
J: TRBJ1-2
D: TRBD1
size: -
CDR3: CASSLLTGTVNYGYTF
DNA: TGTGCCAGCAGTTTACTCACAGGGACAGTTAACTATGGCTACACCTTC

V: TRBV19
J: TRBJ1-4
D: -
size: many
CDR3: CASKMGEKLFF
DNA: TGTGCCAGTAAGATGGGCGAAAAACTGTTTTTT

V: TRBV5-1
J: TRBJ2-1
D: TRBD2
size: few
CDR3: CASSRGLAGDYNEQFF
DNA: TGCGCCAGCAGCAGAGGACTAGCGGGGGACTACAATGAGCAGTTCTTC

V: TRBV7-6
J: TRBJ1-1
D: -
size: -
CDR3: CASSYREGGGTEAFF
DNA: TGTGCCAGCAGCTATAGAGAGGGAGGGGGCACTGAAGCTTTCTTT

V: TRBV5-4
J: TRBJ1-1
D: -
size: once
CDR3: CASSLGRGRGTEAFF
DNA: TGTGCCAGCAGCTTGGGGCGGGGGCGTGGGACTGAAGCTTTCTTT

V: TRBV27
J: TRBJ1-5
D: -
size: -
CDR3: CASSFGPFNQPQHF
DNA: TGTGCCAGCAGTTTTGGGCCGTTCAATCAGCCCCAGCATTTT

V: TRBV30
J: TRBJ2-7
D: -
size: -
CDR3: CAWSDRYEQYF
DNA: TGTGCCTGGAGCGACAGGTACGAGCAGTACTTC

V: TRBV5-1
J: TRBJ2-3
D: TRBD2
size: -
CDR3: CASSLDGTRKDTQYF
DNA: TGCGCCAGCAGCTTGGACGGGACTAGAAAAGATACGCAGTATTTT

V: TRBV4-1
J: TRBJ1-5
D: -
size: -
CDR3: CASSQDGHRSNQPQHF
DNA: TGCGCCAGCAGCCAGGATGGACATCGGAGCAATCAGCCCCAGCATTTT

V: TRBV7-6
J: TRBJ2-2
D: -
size: -
CDR3: CASSSEAGAGELFF
DNA: TGTGCCAGCAGTTCCGAGGCCGGGGCCGGGGAGCTGTTTTTT

V: TRBV6-5
J: TRBJ2-4
D: TRBD1
size: -
CDR3: CASSPTGLGKNIQYF
DNA: TGTGCCAGCAGTCCGACAGGGTTGGGCAAAAACATTCAGTACTTC

V: TRBV29-1
J: TRBJ2-3
D: -
size: -
CDR3: CSTRGGGGTDTQYF
DNA: TGCAGCACTCGGGGTGGCGGGGGCACAGATACGCAGTATTTT

V: TRBV18
J: TRBJ1-4
D: TRBD1
size: -
CDR3: CASSRSQGATNEKLFF
DNA: TGTGCCAGCTCCCGATCGCAGGGGGCAACTAATGAAAAACTGTTTTTT

V: TRBV9
J: TRBJ2-1
D: -
size: few
CDR3: CASSGSGNEQFF
DNA: TGTGCCAGCAGCGGGAGCGGCAATGAGCAGTTCTTC

V: TRBV27
J: TRBJ2-7
D: TRBD2
size: -
CDR3: CASSLSRTSYEQYF
DNA: TGTGCCAGCAGTTTATCCAGGACTAGCTACGAGCAGTACTTC

V: TRBV7-9
J: TRBJ2-3
D: TRBD2
size: -
CDR3: CASSKSGGSTDTQYF
DNA: TGTGCCAGCAGCAAGAGCGGGGGTAGCACAGATACGCAGTATTTT

V: TRBV28
J: TRBJ1-3
D: TRBD1
size: -
CDR3: CASSLRGPGGSAGNTIYF
DNA: TGTGCCAGCAGTTTAAGGGGGCCAGGGGGATCAGCTGGAAACACCATATATTTT

V: TRBV5-4
J: TRBJ2-1
D: TRBD1
size: few
CDR3: CANGDRGYNEQFF
DNA: TGTGCCAACGGGGACAGGGGCTACAATGAGCAGTTCTTC

V: TRBV6-5
J: TRBJ1-1
D: -
size: -
CDR3: CASTRAKNTEAFF
DNA: TGTGCCAGCACGCGAGCCAAGAACACTGAAGCTTTCTTT

V: TRBV5-4
J: TRBJ2-7
D: -
size: -
CDR3: CASSLGRARDEQYF
DNA: TGTGCCAGCAGCTTGGGGAGGGCCCGTGACGAGCAGTACTTC

V: TRBV6-1
J: TRBJ2-7
D: TRBD1
size: -
CDR3: CASSGQDRASYEQYF
DNA: TGTGCCAGCAGCGGACAGGATCGCGCCTCCTACGAGCAGTACTTC

V: TRBV5-5
J: TRBJ1-2
D: TRBD1
size: -
CDR3: CASSAYSGTGSYGYTF
DNA: TGTGCCAGCAGCGCCTATTCCGGGACAGGAAGCTATGGCTACACCTTC

V: TRBV14
J: TRBJ2-1
D: -
size: few
CDR3: CASSPLQAKKGEQFF
DNA: TGTGCCAGCAGCCCCTTGCAGGCCAAAAAGGGGGAGCAGTTCTTC

V: TRBV5-6
J: TRBJ2-1
D: -
size: -
CDR3: CASSTTRLSYNEQFF
DNA: TGTGCCAGCAGCACGACTAGACTAAGCTACAATGAGCAGTTCTTC

V: TRBV9
J: TRBJ2-2
D: -
size: -
CDR3: CASSVVGGANTGELFF
DNA: TGTGCCAGCAGCGTAGTTGGGGGCGCGAACACCGGGGAGCTGTTTTTT

V: TRBV4-1
J: TRBJ2-6
D: TRBD1
size: -
CDR3: CASSPTPGTGLGGANVLTF
DNA: TGCGCCAGCAGCCCCACCCCCGGGACAGGGCTAGGTGGGGCCAACGTCCTGACTTTC

V: TRBV10-1
J: TRBJ2-1
D: TRBD1
size: once
CDR3: CASSESWTGGYNEQFF
DNA: TGCGCCAGCAGTGAGTCTTGGACAGGGGGTTACAATGAGCAGTTCTTC

V: TRBV28
J: TRBJ1-3
D: -
size: -
CDR3: CASLQGSGNTIYF
DNA: TGTGCCAGCCTACAGGGCTCTGGAAACACCATATATTTT

V: TRBV7-6
J: TRBJ2-6
D: TRBD1
size: -
CDR3: CASSLGQGLTGANVLTF
DNA: TGTGCCAGCAGCTTGGGACAGGGCCTAACTGGGGCCAACGTCCTGACTTTC

V: TRBV30
J: TRBJ1-2
D: -
size: few
CDR3: CAWFRVPGYTF
DNA: TGTGCCTGGTTCCGGGTCCCTGGCTACACCTTC

V: TRBV6-6
J: TRBJ2-7
D: TRBD1
size: -
CDR3: CASSFGRTGVYEQYF
DNA: TGTGCCAGCAGTTTCGGTAGGACAGGGGTGTACGAGCAGTACTTC

V: TRBV7-9
J: TRBJ2-1
D: -
size: -
CDR3: CASSSGLNGNEQFF
DNA: TGTGCCAGCAGCTCGGGACTTAACGGCAATGAGCAGTTCTTC

V: TRBV18
J: TRBJ2-3
D: -
size: -
CDR3: CASQPTYRESSAYTQYF
DNA: TGTGCCAGCCAACCGACCTACAGGGAAAGTAGTGCGTATACGCAGTATTTT

V: TRBV29-1
J: TRBJ2-3
D: -
size: -
CDR3: CSVLRGRGALSTDTQYF
DNA: TGCAGCGTCCTCAGAGGGCGGGGAGCCCTTTCGACAGATACGCAGTATTTT

V: TRBV19
J: TRBJ2-5
D: TRBD1
size: -
CDR3: CASSIGTGVGETQYF
DNA: TGTGCCAGTAGTATAGGGACAGGGGTAGGAGAGACCCAGTACTTC

V: TRBV29-1
J: TRBJ2-7
D: -
size: -
CDR3: CSVEGPADEQYF
DNA: TGCAGCGTTGAAGGTCCAGCGGACGAGCAGTACTTC

V: TRBV18
J: TRBJ1-3
D: TRBD1
size: once
CDR3: CASSPGQILSGNTIYF
DNA: TGTGCCAGCTCACCGGGACAGATTCTTTCTGGAAACACCATATATTTT